This TCR beta chain comes out of a study of blood T cell repertoires in COVID-19. Produced via immunoSEQ multiplex PCR; TCRdb's table is partial and in-frame only. The sample consists of around 150,000 clones, about 86% of them appearing once. This CDR3 comprises 16 residues. Germline V gene sequence: CDR1 SGHRS, CDR2 YFSETQ. J lost 2 bases, V lost 0 bases, and 4 bases had no gene match. The sequence came from a man in his sixties with acute or convalescent COVID-19. This rearrangement joins TRBV5-1 to TRBJ2-2; 7 positions match TRBD1. The sequenced material came from peripheral blood. CDR3 nucleotide sequence: TGCGCCAGCAGCTTGGCGCCAGGGGGAAACACCGGGGAGCTGTTTTTT. This translates into CASSLAPGGNTGELFF.